The clone carrying this T cell receptor (beta chain) was seen only a few times. No antigen is known for it. Trimming took off 3 bases at V and 2 bases at J, with 8 bases between the two ends. Looked up from germline, CDR1 is MNHEY and CDR2 is SMNVEV (reference sequence). The CDR3 has 13 amino acids. It was template switching that added a universal primer site, and there were unique molecular identifiers on the cDNA. TCRdb analysed the 5' RACE reads with MiXCR anew, one entry per CDR3 protein. Of roughly 230,000 distinct CDR3 sequences listed, around 8% were seen once; the top ten hold approximately 3%. These data are taken from a study of identical twins. Study-wide points: Weaker excess twin sharing was seen among beta out-of-frame sequences. Models underestimated how often monozygotic twins shared out-of-frame TCR alpha.

Everyone who gave samples was a healthy Caucasian. This same sample was also part of a study on yellow fever vaccine responses in identical twins.

The chain carries TRBV27 and TRBJ2-7; D is unclear. The clonotype was recovered from a woman under 30 in good health. Sequenced material: CD8+ T cells sorted from blood. CDR3 DNA: TGTGCCAGCAGTTTCAATATAGCCTACGAGCAGTACTTC. Translating gives CASSFNIAYEQYF.